This T cell receptor beta chain was observed in a study of T cell responses to AZD1222 COVID-19 vaccine. From germline, CDR1 is SGHDN and CDR2 FVKESK. The germline V and J ends were trimmed by 0 bases and 0 bases, with 12 bases remaining between them. The CDR3 totals 16 residues. Here immunoSEQ multiplex PCR was the method, and the copy in TCRdb shows in-frame clones only, minus some. The sample consists of about 100,000 clones, more than 75% of them appearing once. This clone was counted a single time. The origin of this receptor is an adult in good health. The sequencing used peripheral blood, collected on day 0 of AZD1222 vaccination. V and J are TRBV14 and TRBJ2-7; D is perhaps TRBD2 (5 bases). CDR3 coding DNA: TGTGCCAGCAGCCAAGAGAGGAGGAGGCACTCCTACGAGCAGTACTTC. The encoded protein is CASSQERRRHSYEQYF. Full variable domain (rest looked up from reference TRBV14 and TRBJ2-7): EAGVTQFPSHSVIEKGQTVTLRCDPISGHDNLYWYRRVMGKEIKFLLHFVKESKQDESGMPNNRFLAERTGGTYSTLKVQPAELEDSGVYFCASSQERRRHSYEQYFGPGTRLTVT.